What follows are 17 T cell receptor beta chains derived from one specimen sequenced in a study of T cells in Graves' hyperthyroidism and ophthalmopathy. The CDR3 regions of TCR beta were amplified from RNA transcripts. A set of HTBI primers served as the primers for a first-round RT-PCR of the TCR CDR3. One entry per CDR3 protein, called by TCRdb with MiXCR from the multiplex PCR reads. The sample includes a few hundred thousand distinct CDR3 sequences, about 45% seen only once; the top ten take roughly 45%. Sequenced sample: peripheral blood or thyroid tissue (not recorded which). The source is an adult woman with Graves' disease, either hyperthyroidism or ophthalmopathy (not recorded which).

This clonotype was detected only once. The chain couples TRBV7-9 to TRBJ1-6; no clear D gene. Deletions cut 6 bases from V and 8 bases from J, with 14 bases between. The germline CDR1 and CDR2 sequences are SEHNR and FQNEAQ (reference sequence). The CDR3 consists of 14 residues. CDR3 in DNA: TGTGCCAGCAGGTTCTCATCTGATGATTCACCCCTCCACTTT. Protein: CASRFSSDDSPLHF.

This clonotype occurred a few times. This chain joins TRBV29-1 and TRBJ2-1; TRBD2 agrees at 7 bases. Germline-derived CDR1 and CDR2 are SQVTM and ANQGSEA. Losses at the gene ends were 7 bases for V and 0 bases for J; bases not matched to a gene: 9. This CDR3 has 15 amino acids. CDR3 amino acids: CSGLLGGGSYNEQFF. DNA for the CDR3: TGCAGCGGCCTTTTGGGCGGGGGCTCCTACAATGAGCAGTTCTTC.

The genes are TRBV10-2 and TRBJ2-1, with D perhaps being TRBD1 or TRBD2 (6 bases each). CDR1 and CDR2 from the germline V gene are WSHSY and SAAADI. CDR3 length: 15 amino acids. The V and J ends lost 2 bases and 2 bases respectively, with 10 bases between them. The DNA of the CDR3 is TGCGCCAGCAGTGAGAGGGGGGAGCCCTACAATGAGCAGTTCTTC. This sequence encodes CASSERGEPYNEQFF.

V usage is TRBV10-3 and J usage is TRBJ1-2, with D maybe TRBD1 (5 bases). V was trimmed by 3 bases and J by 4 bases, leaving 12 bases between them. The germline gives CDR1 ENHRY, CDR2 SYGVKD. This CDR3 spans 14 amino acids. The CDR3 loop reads CAISDLTVPYGYTF. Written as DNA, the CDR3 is TGTGCCATCAGTGACCTGACAGTACCCTATGGCTACACCTTC.

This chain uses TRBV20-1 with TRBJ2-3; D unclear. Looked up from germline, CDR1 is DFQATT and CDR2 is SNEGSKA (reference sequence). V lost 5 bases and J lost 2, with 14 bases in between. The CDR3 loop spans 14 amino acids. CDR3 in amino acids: CSAPGRVNTDTQYF. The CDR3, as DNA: TGCAGTGCTCCTGGACGGGTTAACACAGATACGCAGTATTTT.

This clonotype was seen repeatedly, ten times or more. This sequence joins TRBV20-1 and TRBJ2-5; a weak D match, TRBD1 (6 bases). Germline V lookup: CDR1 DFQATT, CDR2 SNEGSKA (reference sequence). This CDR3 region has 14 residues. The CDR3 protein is CSAMAGTRFGTQYF. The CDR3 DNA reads TGCAGCGCCATGGCCGGGACAAGGTTCGGGACCCAGTACTTC.

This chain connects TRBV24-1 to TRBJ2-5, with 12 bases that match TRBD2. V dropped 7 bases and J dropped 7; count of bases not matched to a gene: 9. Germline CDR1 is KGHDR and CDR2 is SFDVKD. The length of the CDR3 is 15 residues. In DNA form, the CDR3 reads TGTGCCACCAGCAGTCAGGGACTAGCGGGTGGGACCCAGTACTTC. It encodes CATSSQGLAGGTQYF.

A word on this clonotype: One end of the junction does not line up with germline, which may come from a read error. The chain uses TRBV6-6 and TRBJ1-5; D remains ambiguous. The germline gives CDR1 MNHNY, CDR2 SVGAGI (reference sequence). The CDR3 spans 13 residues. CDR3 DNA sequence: TGTGCCGGCAGTGCAACTGGGAATCAGCCCCAGCATTTT. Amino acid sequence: CAGSATGNQPQHF.

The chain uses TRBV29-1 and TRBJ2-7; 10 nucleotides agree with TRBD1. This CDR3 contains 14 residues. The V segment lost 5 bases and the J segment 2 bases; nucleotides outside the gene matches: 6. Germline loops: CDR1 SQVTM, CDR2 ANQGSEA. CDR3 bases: TGCAGCGTTAGTATCGGGACAGGGGCCTACGAGCAGTACTTC. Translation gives CSVSIGTGAYEQYF.

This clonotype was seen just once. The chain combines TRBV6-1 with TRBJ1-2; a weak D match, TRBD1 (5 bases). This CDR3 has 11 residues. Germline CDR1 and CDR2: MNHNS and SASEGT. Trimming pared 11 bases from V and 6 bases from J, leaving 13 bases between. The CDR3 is CAAGVGDGYTF. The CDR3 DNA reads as TGTGCCGCAGGCGTGGGGGATGGCTACACCTTC.

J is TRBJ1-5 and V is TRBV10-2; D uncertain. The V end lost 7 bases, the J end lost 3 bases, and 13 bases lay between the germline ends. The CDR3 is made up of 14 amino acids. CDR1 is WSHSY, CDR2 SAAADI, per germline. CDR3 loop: CASTPAGFNQPQHF. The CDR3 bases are TGCGCCAGCACCCCGGCAGGATTCAATCAGCCCCAGCATTTT.

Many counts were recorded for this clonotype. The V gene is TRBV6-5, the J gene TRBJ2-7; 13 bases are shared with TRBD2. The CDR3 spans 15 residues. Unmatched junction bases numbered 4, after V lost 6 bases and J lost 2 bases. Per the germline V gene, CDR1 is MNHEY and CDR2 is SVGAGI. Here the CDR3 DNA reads TGTGCCAGCAGGGGACTAGCGGGAAAAACCTACGAGCAGTACTTC. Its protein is CASRGLAGKTYEQYF.

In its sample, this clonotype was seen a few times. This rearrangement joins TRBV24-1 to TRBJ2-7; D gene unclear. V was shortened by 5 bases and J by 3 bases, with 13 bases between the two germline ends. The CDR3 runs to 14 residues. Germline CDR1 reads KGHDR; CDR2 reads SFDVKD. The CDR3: CATSAPGALYEQYF. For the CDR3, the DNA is TGTGCCACCAGTGCCCCAGGAGCCCTCTACGAGCAGTACTTC.

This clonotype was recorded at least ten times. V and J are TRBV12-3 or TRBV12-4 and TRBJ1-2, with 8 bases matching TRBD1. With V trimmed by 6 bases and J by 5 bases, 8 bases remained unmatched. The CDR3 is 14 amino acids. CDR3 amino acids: CASRSGTGPYGYTF. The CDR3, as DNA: TGTGCCAGCAGGTCCGGGACAGGCCCGTATGGCTACACCTTC.

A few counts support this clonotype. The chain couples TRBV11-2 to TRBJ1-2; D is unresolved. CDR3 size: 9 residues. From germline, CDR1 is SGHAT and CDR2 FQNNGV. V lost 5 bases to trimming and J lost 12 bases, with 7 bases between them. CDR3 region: CASSPPDTF. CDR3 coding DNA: TGTGCCAGCAGCCCCCCGGACACCTTC.

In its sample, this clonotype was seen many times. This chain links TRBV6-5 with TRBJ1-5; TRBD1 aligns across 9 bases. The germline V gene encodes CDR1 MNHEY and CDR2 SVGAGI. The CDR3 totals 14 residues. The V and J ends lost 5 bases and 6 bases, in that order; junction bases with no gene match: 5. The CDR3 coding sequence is TGTGCCAGCAGTCCAAACAGGGGGCGTCAGCCCCAGCATTTT. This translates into CASSPNRGRQPQHF.

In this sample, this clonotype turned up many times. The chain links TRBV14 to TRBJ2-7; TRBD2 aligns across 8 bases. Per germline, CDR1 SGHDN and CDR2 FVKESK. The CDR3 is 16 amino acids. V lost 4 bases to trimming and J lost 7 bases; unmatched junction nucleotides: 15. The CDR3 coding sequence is TGTGCCAGCAGCCCCCGCGGCGGGAGGAATCTCGGAGAGCAGTACTTC. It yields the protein CASSPRGGRNLGEQYF.